A single sample is the source of the 10 T cell receptor beta chains below, sequenced in a study of cytomegalovirus exposure and HLA in healthy donors. Sequencing was performed with immunoSEQ multiplex PCR; in TCRdb, only in-frame clones are kept and a portion is missing. The sample has about 60,000 clones, 90% seen once; the top ten hold more than 0.85%. Specimen: PBMCs. The receptors were gathered from a man aged 18-30 years in good health and CMV-seronegative.

This chain uses TRBV6-5 with TRBJ2-7; 7 positions match TRBD2. The CDR3 has 13 amino acids. Germline values: CDR1 MNHEY, CDR2 SVGAGI. With 10 bases clipped from V and 2 bases from J, the junction kept 8 bases outside the gene matches. The CDR3 reads CATSGGLAYEQYF. In nucleotides, the CDR3 is TGTGCCACCTCGGGGGGACTCGCCTACGAGCAGTACTTC.

The rearrangement uses TRBV28 and TRBJ2-1, with a possible D match to TRBD2 (6 bases). The CDR3 runs 17 residues. The germline CDR1 and CDR2 sequences are MDHEN and SYDVKM. Trimming pared 2 bases from V and 6 bases from J, leaving 20 bases between. Here the CDR3 DNA reads TGTGCCAGCAGTTTAGGGGCTAGCGAGATGGCGGGCAATGAGCAGTTCTTC. As protein: CASSLGASEMAGNEQFF.

The chain is built from TRBV15 and TRBJ1-4; tentatively, D is TRBD1 (6 bases). The CDR3 is 17 residues long. Trimming shortened V by 3 bases and J by 3 bases, and 17 bases separated the two germline ends. Germline-derived CDR1 and CDR2 are LNHNV and YYDKDF (reference sequence). Here the CDR3 reads CATSSILLQGANEKLFF. CDR3 coding DNA: TGTGCCACCAGCAGCATCCTGCTACAGGGTGCTAATGAAAAACTGTTTTTT.

The chain links TRBV9 to TRBJ2-1, with D maybe TRBD2 (6 bases). The V and J ends lost 3 bases and 8 bases respectively, with 18 bases between them. Germline V CDR1 and CDR2: SGDLS, YYNGEE. This CDR3 has 15 residues. CDR3 residues: CASSDSGTLGDEQFF. Written as DNA, the CDR3 is TGTGCCAGCAGCGACTCCGGGACTTTGGGCGATGAGCAGTTCTTC.

J is TRBJ1-5 and V is TRBV27; 11 nucleotides match TRBD1. The trim removed 0 bases at V and 7 bases at J, leaving 11 bases unmatched. Germline V lookup: CDR1 MNHEY, CDR2 SMNVEV (reference sequence). This CDR3 has 18 amino acids. DNA for the CDR3: TGTGCCAGCAGTTTATCGTTTCCGGGACAGGGGGTTTTCCAGCCCCAGCATTTT. Protein product: CASSLSFPGQGVFQPQHF.

The chain uses TRBV25-1 and TRBJ1-1; D possibly corresponds to TRBD1 (6 bases). Trimming removed 4 bases from V and 3 bases from J, with 12 bases in between. Germline V gene lookup returns CDR1 MGHDK and CDR2 SYGVNS. The length of the CDR3 is 14 residues. This chain's CDR3 is CASSGRTAHTEAFF. As DNA, the CDR3 is TGTGCCAGCAGTGGGAGGACAGCCCACACTGAAGCTTTCTTT.

Only one count was recorded for this clone. The gene calls are TRBV5-4 and TRBJ2-5; possibly TRBD2 for D (6 bases). CDR1 and CDR2 (germline): SGHNT, YYREEE (reference sequence). The CDR3 length is 14 residues. The germline V and J ends were trimmed by 4 bases and 2 bases, with 12 bases remaining between them. The CDR3 DNA follows: TGTGCCAGCAGCCGAATTAGCGGACAAGAGACCCAGTACTTC. The encoded protein is CASSRISGQETQYF.

The chain couples TRBV25-1 to TRBJ2-5, with 10 bases lining up with TRBD1. Germline-derived CDR1 and CDR2 are MGHDK and SYGVNS. The trim removed 4 bases at V and 5 bases at J, leaving 7 bases unmatched. There are 15 residues in the CDR3. The CDR3 spells CASSVGTGDWETQYF. For the CDR3, the DNA is TGTGCCAGCAGTGTAGGGACAGGGGATTGGGAGACCCAGTACTTC.

This chain joins TRBV5-4 and TRBJ1-1; 9 bases match TRBD1. V trimming: 3 bases; J trimming: 4 bases; junction bases outside the gene matches: 7. Germline V gene lookup returns CDR1 SGHNT and CDR2 YYREEE (reference sequence). The CDR3 has 15 residues. In nucleotides, the CDR3 is TGTGCCAGCAGCTCACAACAGGGGGCGAGCACTGAAGCTTTCTTT. The encoded protein is CASSSQQGASTEAFF.

V usage is TRBV2 and J usage is TRBJ2-3; D unclear. V lost 9 bases and J 0 bases, leaving 19 bases between the germline ends. The CDR3 spans 16 residues. Germline V gene sequence: CDR1 SNHLY, CDR2 FYNNEI. The CDR3 coding sequence is TGTGCCAGTTTATTGAATGGGCAGATTAGCACAGATACGCAGTATTTT. Protein: CASLLNGQISTDTQYF.